The next 20 T cell receptor beta chains were all read from a single sample in a study of T-cell reconstitution after alpha-beta-depleted transplantation in children. The TCRbeta library incorporated unique molecular identifiers. TCRdb itself ran the PCR reads through MiXCR, one entry per CDR3 protein. Among around 240,000 distinct CDR3 sequences, approximately 9.7% were seen once, and the ten largest hold over 4.5%. Sequences were derived from PBMCs from the stem cell graft donor, sampled from the stem cell graft. These receptor sequences come from a human donor who donated a stem cell graft to a child with SCID.

The V gene is TRBV7-3, the J gene TRBJ2-7; 11 bases are a match to TRBD2. V was pared by 2 bases and J by 6 bases, with 3 bases of the junction left unmatched. Germline values: CDR1 SGHTA, CDR2 FQGTGA. This CDR3 is built from 14 residues. The CDR3 here is CASSLSGTSGEQYF. For the CDR3, the DNA is TGTGCCAGCAGCTTATCAGGGACTAGCGGCGAGCAGTACTTC.

Many counts were recorded for this clonotype. The chain combines TRBV7-2 with TRBJ2-3; D is ambiguous. The germline V gene encodes CDR1 SGHTA and CDR2 FQGNSA. Trimming pared 3 bases from V and 10 bases from J, leaving 11 bases between. This CDR3 has 12 residues. CDR3 nucleotides: TGTGCCAGCAGCTTCCTTCTCAAGGCGCAGTATTTT. Its protein is CASSFLLKAQYF.

V and J are TRBV4-3 and TRBJ2-2; 8 positions match TRBD1. Germline assignment: CDR1 LGHNA and CDR2 YSLEER. J lost 1 base, V lost 4 bases, and 8 bases had no gene match. The CDR3 totals 17 residues. CDR3 sequence (DNA): TGCGCCAGCAGCCTCCAATTAGGGACAGGGAACACCGGGGAGCTGTTTTTT. This gives the protein CASSLQLGTGNTGELFF.

This clonotype was counted many times. This chain connects TRBV4-2 to TRBJ1-4, with a weak D call TRBD1 (6 bases). This CDR3 region has 16 residues. Trimming cost V 2 bases and J 3 bases, with 13 bases left between them. Germline CDR1 and CDR2: LGHNA and YNFKEQ. The CDR3 coding sequence is TGTGCCAGCAGCCAACGGGGGCGCACGGCTAATGAAAAACTGTTTTTT. Its protein is CASSQRGRTANEKLFF.

This clonotype came up many times. The chain is built from TRBV5-1 and TRBJ1-6; D is perhaps TRBD1 (5 bases). The V and J ends lost 5 bases and 0 bases respectively, with 24 bases between them. Germline assignment: CDR1 SGHRS and CDR2 YFSETQ. The CDR3 runs to 20 residues. The CDR3 DNA is TGCGCCAGCAGGTGGGGGACCGCGGGTGCTGCCGGCTCCTATAATTCACCCCTCCACTTT. Its protein product is CASRWGTAGAAGSYNSPLHF.

At least ten counts were recorded for this clonotype. The chain is built from TRBV20-1 and TRBJ1-1, with a possible D match to TRBD1 (5 bases). CDR1 is DFQATT, CDR2 SNEGSKA, per germline (reference sequence). The CDR3 totals 13 residues. Between the trimmed V and J ends, which lost 4 bases and 1 base, there was a span of 10 bases. CDR3 region: CSAINRKNTEAFF. The CDR3 DNA reads as TGCAGTGCTATTAACAGGAAGAACACTGAAGCTTTCTTT.

This clonotype was detected many times. The chain employs TRBV5-1 and TRBJ2-1; TRBD1 matches at 9 bases. CDR1 and CDR2 from the germline V gene are SGHRS and YFSETQ. The CDR3 sequence is 14 residues long. Losses at the gene ends were 1 base for V and 8 bases for J; bases not matched to a gene: 4. The CDR3 sequence is CASSLIQGAYEQFF. The CDR3 coding sequence is TGCGCCAGCAGCTTGATACAGGGGGCCTATGAGCAGTTCTTC.

Note on this clonotype: A much larger clone differs by one base, so this may be a read error. The chain joins TRBV11-2 to TRBJ1-6; no reliable D call. Germline values: CDR1 SGHAT, CDR2 FQNNGV. The CDR3 loop spans 14 amino acids. The CDR3 loop is CASRFGSYNSPLHF. CDR3 in DNA: TGTGCCAGCCGCTTCGGCTCCTATAATTCACCCCTCCACTTT.

This clonotype was picked up many times. The chain couples TRBV6-2 or TRBV6-3 to TRBJ1-1; D gene uncertain. Per the germline V gene, CDR1 is MNHEY and CDR2 is SVGEGT. V dropped 7 bases and J dropped 1 base, with 16 bases sitting between them. The length of the CDR3 is 15 residues. CDR3 nucleotide sequence: TGTGCCAGCACAAACCCTTGGCTCGGGAACACTGAAGCTTTCTTT. It specifies CASTNPWLGNTEAFF.

This clonotype has ten or more counts. The chain has TRBV7-2 and TRBJ2-5; D possibly matches TRBD1 or TRBD2 (6 bases each). The germline V gene encodes CDR1 SGHTA and CDR2 FQGNSA. This CDR3 contains 15 residues. With 1 base removed from V and 1 base from J, the gap between germline ends came to 10 bases. CDR3 DNA sequence: TGTGCCAGCAGCTTAGGGGGGGCGCCCCAAGAGACCCAGTACTTC. This translates into CASSLGGAPQETQYF.

There are many counts of this clonotype. The chain links TRBV21-1 to TRBJ2-1; TRBD2 is the table's D call and was not checked against the DNA. TRBV21-1 is flagged as a pseudogene. This CDR3 is 11 amino acids long. CDR3 sequence: CASSRRGEQFF. DNA of the CDR3: TGTGCCAGTTCCCGCCGTGGGGAGCAGTTCTTC.

This clonotype was observed at least ten times. The rearrangement uses TRBV16 and TRBJ1-1; D is unclear. Germline lookup yields CDR1 KGHSY and CDR2 FQNENV. Trimming stripped 3 bases from V and 8 bases from J, with 7 bases between. The CDR3 contains 11 residues. This chain's CDR3 is CASSQGIEAFF. As DNA, the CDR3 is TGTGCCAGCAGCCAGGGCATAGAAGCTTTCTTT. Filled out from reference TRBV16 and TRBJ1-1, the complete variable domain reads GEEVAQTPKHLVRGEGQKAKLYCAPIKGHSYVFWYQQVLKNEFKFLISFQNENVFDETGMPKERFSAKCLPNSPCSLEIQATKLEDSAVYFCASSQGIEAFFGQGTRLTVV.

The chain links TRBV10-3 to TRBJ1-4; possible D gene TRBD1, 6 bases. This CDR3 has 16 amino acids. V was pared by 2 bases and J by 1 base, with 11 bases between. Looked up from germline, CDR1 is ENHRY and CDR2 is SYGVKD. The CDR3 sequence: CAISEGRGLTNEKLFF. CDR3 in DNA: TGTGCCATCAGTGAGGGCAGGGGACTAACTAATGAAAAACTGTTTTTT.

This clonotype was detected many times. This chain uses TRBV3-1 with TRBJ2-2, with unresolved D. This CDR3 is built from 15 residues. V lost 7 bases, J lost 4 bases, and 16 bases lay in between. CDR1 and CDR2 from the germline V gene are LGHDT and YNNKEL (reference sequence). The chain's CDR3 is CASTASSGGTGELFF. The CDR3, as DNA: TGTGCCAGCACCGCCTCGTCGGGTGGCACCGGGGAGCTGTTTTTT.

Ten or more counts support this clonotype. The chain joins TRBV20-1 to TRBJ2-3; 9 bases agree with TRBD1. The junction had 6 bases not matched to a gene; V was cut back by 1 base and J by 4 bases. The CDR3 runs 15 residues. The germline gives CDR1 DFQATT, CDR2 SNEGSKA (reference sequence). CDR3 nucleotides: TGCAGTGCTAGAGCCCCGGGACAGGGACCAGATACGCAGTATTTT. Protein: CSARAPGQGPDTQYF.

This clonotype has more than one count but fewer than ten. DNA of the CDR3: TGTGCCAGCAGCTGGGGCATAGCGCGGGCAGATACGCAGTATTTT. It encodes CASSWGIARADTQYF. This chain uses TRBV5-6 with TRBJ2-3; D tentatively reads TRBD1 or TRBD2 (5 bases each). The length of the CDR3 is 15 residues. The germline V gene has CDR1 SGHDT and CDR2 YYEEEE. The V and J ends lost 3 bases and 4 bases respectively, with 15 bases between them.

The chain employs TRBV5-1 and TRBJ1-1; D is unclear. CDR1 is SGHRS and CDR2 is YFSETQ in the germline V gene. Trimming removed 2 bases at V and 4 bases at J, with 6 bases between. The CDR3 consists of 12 residues. The CDR3 DNA is TGCGCCAGCAGCTTATACTTCACTGAAGCTTTCTTT. Translation: CASSLYFTEAFF.

In its sample, this clonotype was seen many times. The V gene is TRBV7-2, the J gene TRBJ1-5, with D hard to call. Deletions cut 5 bases from V and 3 bases from J, with 17 bases between. Germline V gene sequence: CDR1 SGHTA, CDR2 FQGNSA. There are 16 residues in the CDR3. CDR3: CASSVRAGGYNQPQHF. DNA for the CDR3: TGTGCCAGCAGCGTTAGGGCGGGAGGATACAATCAGCCCCAGCATTTT.

This clonotype was seen ten or more times. V usage is TRBV2 and J usage is TRBJ2-7; no reliable D call. Germline V gene lookup returns CDR1 SNHLY and CDR2 FYNNEI. The CDR3 consists of 15 residues. V was trimmed by 1 base and J by 0 bases, leaving 10 bases between them. The CDR3 DNA sequence: TGTGCCAGCAGTGAAGTCTGGCCGGGCTCCTACGAGCAGTACTTC. Translation: CASSEVWPGSYEQYF.

This clonotype appeared many times. The genes are TRBV20-1 and TRBJ1-5; D call uncertain. V was pared by 6 bases and J by 1 base, with 19 bases between. CDR3 length: 16 residues. CDR1 is DFQATT, CDR2 SNEGSKA, per germline (reference sequence). In DNA, the CDR3 is TGCAGTGCCACCGACTTGACTCTACCCAGCAATCAGCCCCAGCATTTT. Translating it yields CSATDLTLPSNQPQHF.